A single sample is the source of the 13 T cell receptor beta chains below, sequenced in a study of CD8 T cell repertoires and HIV-1 epitope variants. These TCRs' antigens remain unknown. Using immunoSEQ multiplex PCR, the repertoire was profiled, and TCRdb retains in-frame clones only, with some absent. In the table there are 4,000 to 6,000 clones, around 69% of which are singletons. Input material: cultured CD8+ T cells derived from PBMCs. These receptors came from a male donor with HIV.

The chain links TRBV28 to TRBJ2-2, with D tentatively TRBD1 (6 bases). Trimming pared 2 bases from V and 3 bases from J, leaving 16 bases between. CDR1 MDHEN and CDR2 SYDVKM come from the germline V gene. The CDR3 spans 17 residues. The CDR3 sequence: CASSLREDRSYTGELFF. Here the CDR3 DNA reads TGTGCCAGCAGTTTACGAGAGGACAGATCTTACACCGGGGAGCTGTTTTTT.

The genes are TRBV11-2 and TRBJ2-7, with D unclear. Per germline, CDR1 SGHAT and CDR2 FQNNGV. CDR3 size: 14 residues. The V end lost 5 bases, the J end lost 5 bases, and 16 bases lay between the germline ends. CDR3 sequence reads: CASSPPMWANEQYF. CDR3 in DNA: TGTGCCAGCAGCCCTCCTATGTGGGCCAACGAGCAGTACTTC. Full variable domain (missing parts from reference TRBV11-2 and TRBJ2-7): EAGVAQSPRYKIIEKRQSVAFWCNPISGHATLYWYQQILGQGPKLLIQFQNNGVVDDSQLPKDRFSAERLKGVDSTLKIQPAKLEDSAVYLCASSPPMWANEQYFGPGTRLTVT.

This chain connects TRBV5-4 to TRBJ1-2; TRBD1 matches at 9 bases. The CDR3 is 13 amino acids. Germline CDR1 is SGHNT and CDR2 is YYREEE (reference sequence). The trim removed 2 bases at V and 6 bases at J, leaving 2 bases unmatched. CDR3 nucleotide sequence: TGTGCCAGCAGCTTTAGGACAGGGGATGGCTACACCTTC. Encoded protein: CASSFRTGDGYTF. Together with reference TRBV5-4 and TRBJ1-2, the CDR3 gives the full variable domain: ETGVTQSPTHLIKTRGQQVTLRCSSQSGHNTVSWYQQALGQGPQFIFQYYREEENGRGNFPPRFSGLQFPNYSSELNVNALELDDSALYLCASSFRTGDGYTFGSGTRLTVV.

This chain's CDR3 is CASSAGIGEQYF. CDR3 nucleotide sequence: TGTGCCAGCAGCGCTGGGATCGGGGAGCAGTACTTC. This chain joins TRBV5-8 and TRBJ2-7; D ambiguous. This CDR3 region has 12 residues. The V gene lost 4 bases and the J gene lost 7 bases, with 12 bases spanning the gap. Germline V gene sequence: CDR1 SGHTS, CDR2 YDEGEE.

The chain couples TRBV29-1 to TRBJ1-2, with D maybe TRBD1 (6 bases). There are 11 residues in the CDR3. The V end lost 8 bases, the J end lost 6 bases, and 13 bases lay between the germline ends. Per germline, CDR1 SQVTM and CDR2 ANQGSEA. The CDR3 DNA reads TGCAGCCATGGGGGCGAGGATGGCTACACCTTC. It translates to CSHGGEDGYTF.

The chain is built from TRBV6-6 and TRBJ2-2; D is ambiguous. CDR1 MNHNY and CDR2 SVGAGI come from the germline V gene (reference sequence). Trimming removed 4 bases from V and 7 bases from J, with 16 bases in between. The CDR3 runs 15 residues. The CDR3 here is CASSSVPGSYGELFF. CDR3 coding DNA: TGTGCCAGCAGTTCGGTCCCCGGGTCGTACGGGGAGCTGTTTTTT.

The chain is built from TRBV7-6 and TRBJ2-2; tentatively, D is TRBD1 or TRBD2 (6 bases each). Germline V CDR1 and CDR2: SGHVS, FNYEAQ. The CDR3 has 15 residues. V gave up 2 bases and J gave up 4 bases, with 11 bases separating them. This chain's CDR3 is CASSLPGASTGELFF. The CDR3, as DNA: TGTGCCAGCAGCTTACCGGGGGCTAGCACCGGGGAGCTGTTTTTT.

The rearrangement joins TRBV9 to TRBJ2-1, with a possible D match to TRBD2 (5 bases). Per the germline V gene, CDR1 is SGDLS and CDR2 is YYNGEE. The CDR3 totals 16 residues. The V end was cut by 1 base, the J end by 4 bases, with 15 bases between. The CDR3 loop reads CASSVSPWGEYNEQFF. In nucleotides, the CDR3 is TGTGCCAGCAGCGTAAGCCCCTGGGGAGAATACAATGAGCAGTTCTTC.

The sample holds a few counts of this clone. The V call is TRBV2, the J call TRBJ1-2; the D gene is possibly TRBD1 (6 bases). V lost 5 bases and J lost 2, with 21 bases in between. This CDR3 spans 17 amino acids. CDR1 SNHLY and CDR2 FYNNEI come from the germline V gene. CDR3 in amino acids: CASSPFETGEENYGYTF. The CDR3 bases are TGTGCCAGCAGTCCTTTTGAGACAGGAGAAGAGAACTATGGCTACACCTTC.

The genes are TRBV5-1 and TRBJ1-2; TRBD1 matches 7 bases. V gave up 0 bases and J gave up 7 bases; unmatched junction bases: 3. The CDR3 is made up of 13 amino acids. Germline V gives CDR1 SGHRS, CDR2 YFSETQ. CDR3 in DNA: TGCGCCAGCAGCTTGGAAGGGGGCGGTGGCTACACCTTC. Translated: CASSLEGGGGYTF.

This clone qualifies as medium-sized (0.01 to 0.1%). The chain combines TRBV7-4 with TRBJ2-7, with 7 nucleotides matching TRBD1. Per germline, CDR1 SGHVT and CDR2 SQSDAQ. The V and J ends lost 8 bases and 5 bases, in that order; junction bases with no gene match: 3. CDR3 length equals 11 residues. CDR3 sequence reads: CASATGDEQYF. The CDR3 nucleotides are TGTGCCAGCGCAACAGGGGACGAGCAGTACTTC. The variable domain in full, completed from reference TRBV7-4 and TRBJ2-7, reads GAGVSQSPRYKVAKRGRDVALRCDSISGHVTLYWYRQTLGQGSEVLTYSQSDAQRDKSGRPSGRFSAERPERSVSTLKIQRTEQGDSAVYLCASATGDEQYFGPGTRLTVT.

The V and J genes are TRBV5-4 and TRBJ2-7, with 7 bases lining up with TRBD1. The germline CDR1 and CDR2 sequences are SGHNT and YYREEE (reference sequence). V was pared by 4 bases and J by 3 bases, with 1 base of the junction left unmatched. This CDR3 is 12 amino acids long. CDR3 DNA sequence: TGTGCCAGCAGCCGGGACAGCTACGAGCAGTACTTC. Its translation is CASSRDSYEQYF.

This clone occurred once. The V gene is TRBV2, the J gene TRBJ2-4; D gene uncertain. In germline, CDR1 is SNHLY, CDR2 FYNNEI. V lost 3 bases and J 8 bases, leaving 20 bases between the germline ends. The length of the CDR3 is 16 residues. CDR3 residues: CASSDGFGPRMDIQYF. In DNA, the CDR3 is TGTGCCAGCAGTGATGGATTTGGCCCCCGGATGGACATTCAGTACTTC.